A selection of T cell receptor beta chains follows, all from one sample in a study of blood T cell repertoires in COVID-19. Clones were sequenced by immunoSEQ multiplex PCR, and TCRdb holds only the in-frame ones, with some missing. Counted here are roughly 400,000 clones, 80% to 95% occurring once; the ten biggest clones make up around 0.94%. Sequences were obtained from PBMCs or T cells enriched from blood (not recorded which). The receptors shown here come from a woman in her thirties or forties who had been exposed to COVID-19. Both conserved end residues are part of each CDR3. Each record gives: CDR3 DNA, CDR3 protein, D gene, clone size, V gene, J gene. The D gene is left open where the match is weak. Size is stated for part of the rows, as once, few or many counts, or as a class when the clone is expanded.

TGTGCTAGCAGCTCCTCCACCCAGGGGGAAGCTTTCTTT	CASSSSTQGEAFF	.	.	TRBV7-7	TRBJ1-1
TGTGCCAGTAGTATCGATACAGGGGGTTACAATCAGCCCCAGCATTTT	CASSIDTGGYNQPQHF	TRBD1	.	TRBV19	TRBJ1-5
TGTGCCAGCAGTTGGACAGGGAGAGGCTACACCTTC	CASSWTGRGYTF	TRBD1	.	TRBV12-3/TRBV12-4	TRBJ1-2
TGTGCCAGAAGCTTAGTACTAGCGGGAGATGGGGCAGAGACCCAGTACTTC	CARSLVLAGDGAETQYF	.	.	TRBV7-5	TRBJ2-5
TGTGCCAGCAGTCGAACTGACACCGGGGAGCTGTTTTTT	CASSRTDTGELFF	.	.	TRBV27	TRBJ2-2
TGCGCCAGCAGCCCAGGGACAGGGGAAGGCTACACCTTC	CASSPGTGEGYTF	TRBD1	.	TRBV5-1	TRBJ1-2
TGTGCCAGTCTTAAAGGTGGATCAGGCTATGGCTACACCTTC	CASLKGGSGYGYTF	.	.	TRBV19	TRBJ1-2
TGTGCCAGCAGTCCCCGACAGAAGGGCAATCAGCCCCAGCATTTT	CASSPRQKGNQPQHF	.	.	TRBV27	TRBJ1-5
TGTGCCAGCAGTCCGATAACAGGGGCTAATTCACCCCTCCACTTT	CASSPITGANSPLHF	TRBD1	.	TRBV27	TRBJ1-6
TGTGCCAGCAGTGTCCTCAAACGGGGGTATTTT	CASSVLKRGYF	.	.	TRBV2	TRBJ2-3
TGTGCCAGCAGCCAAAGGGACAGGCGTGAAGCTTTCTTT	CASSQRDRREAFF	TRBD1	.	TRBV7-8	TRBJ1-1
TGTGCCAGTAGTATACCGGGGGGCGCAAGAAACACCATATATTTT	CASSIPGGARNTIYF	.	.	TRBV19	TRBJ1-3
TGTGCCAGCACTATTTCTGCATCGAACACTGAAGCTTTCTTT	CASTISASNTEAFF	.	once	TRBV11-3	TRBJ1-1
TGCGCCAGCAGCGAGTCTAATACAGGGGGCACTGAAGCTTTCTTT	CASSESNTGGTEAFF	TRBD1	few	TRBV5-1	TRBJ1-1
TGTGCCAGCAGCCAGAACAGGGGCCCTGAAGCTTTCTTT	CASSQNRGPEAFF	TRBD1	once	TRBV3-1/TRBV3-2	TRBJ1-1
TGTGCCAGCAGTTTAGTACGGACTAGCGGCGCCAAAAACATTCAGTACTTC	CASSLVRTSGAKNIQYF	TRBD2	.	TRBV27	TRBJ2-4
TGTGCTAGCAGCTATTCCCGCGGAAGCACAGATACGCAGTATTTT	CASSYSRGSTDTQYF	.	.	TRBV7-7	TRBJ2-3
TGTGCCAGCAGCCCGACCGCTAAGCGGGCGTACTCTCAGCAGTACTTC	CASSPTAKRAYSQQYF	.	.	TRBV7-3	TRBJ2-7
TGTGCCAGCAGCGTAAGTCCTAGCGGGAGGGATGGGACAGATACGCAGTATTTT	CASSVSPSGRDGTDTQYF	TRBD2	.	TRBV9	TRBJ2-3
TGTGCCAGCAGCTCCGGGTACGAGCAGTACTTC	CASSSGYEQYF	.	.	TRBV3-1/TRBV3-2	TRBJ2-7
TGTGCCAGTAGTCGCCAGGGTAGGATCGGTGGCTACACCTTC	CASSRQGRIGGYTF	.	once	TRBV19	TRBJ1-2
TGTGCCAGCAGTCCCGGGGTCTTAGTTGGCTACACCTTC	CASSPGVLVGYTF	.	.	TRBV2	TRBJ1-2
TGTGCCAGCAGTCACAGGAACCTAGCCAAAAACATTCAGTACTTC	CASSHRNLAKNIQYF	.	.	TRBV2	TRBJ2-4
TGTGCCAGCAGCTTGGGCAGGGGTCAGCCCCAGCATTTT	CASSLGRGQPQHF	.	.	TRBV7-3	TRBJ1-5
TGCAGCGTTCAACCGAGGGGGACGCCGCGCATCGGACACACAGATACGCAGTATTTT	CSVQPRGTPRIGHTDTQYF	.	.	TRBV29-1	TRBJ2-3
TGTGCCAGCAGTCGCGGAAATCAGCCCCAGCATTTT	CASSRGNQPQHF	.	.	TRBV27	TRBJ1-5
TGTGCCAGTAGTACCGAAGTCTATAGCAATCAGCCCCAGCATTTT	CASSTEVYSNQPQHF	.	.	TRBV19	TRBJ1-5
TGTGCCAGCAGCCCCGCGGGGGGGCTTGATGGCTACACCTTC	CASSPAGGLDGYTF	.	.	TRBV13	TRBJ1-2
TGTGCCAGTAGTATACAGGGGGCTAGCTCTGGGGCCAACGTCCTGACTTTC	CASSIQGASSGANVLTF	TRBD1	.	TRBV19	TRBJ2-6
TGTGCCAGCAGCTCAATGGGGACAGGGCGGGGGACCTTC	CASSSMGTGRGTF	TRBD1	.	TRBV5-4	TRBJ1-2
TGCGCCAGCAGCTTGGCCGGGACAGGAGAAGGACAGCCCCAGCATTTT	CASSLAGTGEGQPQHF	TRBD1	few	TRBV5-1	TRBJ1-5
TGTGCCAGCAGCCACCCCCTTACAGGGAACTATGGCTACACCTTC	CASSHPLTGNYGYTF	.	.	TRBV3-1/TRBV3-2	TRBJ1-2
TGTGCCAGCAGTTACTGGCAGGGAAATGATGGCTACACCTTC	CASSYWQGNDGYTF	.	once	TRBV6-5	TRBJ1-2
TGCGCCAGCAGCTTAACTAGCGGGGGGCCGGGGAATGAGCAGTTCTTC	CASSLTSGGPGNEQFF	TRBD2	.	TRBV5-1	TRBJ2-1
TGCGCCAGCAGCTTGGACAGTTTACCCAGCACTGAAGCTTTCTTT	CASSLDSLPSTEAFF	.	.	TRBV5-1	TRBJ1-1
TGTGCCAGTAGTATGGCGGGGGGCGAACGGGTAGCTTTCTTT	CASSMAGGERVAFF	.	.	TRBV19	TRBJ1-1
TGTGCCAGCAGTGAAGCAGGCGTCAGGGCTATTTATGGCTACACCTTC	CASSEAGVRAIYGYTF	.	.	TRBV2	TRBJ1-2
TGTGCCTGGAGCGGCCAAGACAGTTCTGGAAACACCATATATTTT	CAWSGQDSSGNTIYF	.	once	TRBV30	TRBJ1-3
TGTGCCAGCAGCTTAGGAGGCGGGGGGGCTACTACAGATACGCAGTATTTT	CASSLGGGGATTDTQYF	TRBD2	.	TRBV7-8	TRBJ2-3
TGTGCCAGCAGCCAAGAGAGGGTGGGTACTGAAGCTTTCTTT	CASSQERVGTEAFF	.	.	TRBV3-1/TRBV3-2	TRBJ1-1
TGTGCCAGCAGCCGGGTTGGTAAAACGGATGAGCAGTTCTTC	CASSRVGKTDEQFF	.	.	TRBV7-9	TRBJ2-1
TGTGCCAGCAGCTTAGAGACAGGCCCCTATGGCTACACCTTC	CASSLETGPYGYTF	.	.	TRBV11-3	TRBJ1-2
TGTGCCAGAACAGGGGCGGGGAACACCGGGGAGCTGTTTTTT	CARTGAGNTGELFF	TRBD1	.	TRBV2	TRBJ2-2
TGTGCCAGCAGCCCCGCTGGGACAGGGGTCGACAATGAGCAGTTCTTC	CASSPAGTGVDNEQFF	TRBD1	.	TRBV4-2	TRBJ2-1
TGTGCCAGCAGCTTAGATCGTCTCGGTTATCAGCCCCAGCATTTT	CASSLDRLGYQPQHF	.	.	TRBV7-9	TRBJ1-5
TGTGCCAGCAGCACCACCGGGACAGGGACTGTCTACGAGCAGTACTTC	CASSTTGTGTVYEQYF	TRBD1	.	TRBV13	TRBJ2-7
TGTGCCAGTAGTGCAGGCCCCTACGAGCAGTACTTC	CASSAGPYEQYF	.	.	TRBV19	TRBJ2-7
TGTGCCAGTAGTCGCGGGACAGGGAAAAATTCACCCCTCCACTTT	CASSRGTGKNSPLHF	TRBD1	.	TRBV19	TRBJ1-6
TGTGCCAGCCACAGGGGATCAGGCGCTAATGAAAAACTGTTTTTT	CASHRGSGANEKLFF	TRBD1	.	TRBV19	TRBJ1-4
TGCGCCAGCAGCTACTCGACAGGGAACACTGAAGCTTTCTTT	CASSYSTGNTEAFF	.	.	TRBV5-1	TRBJ1-1
TGTGCCAGCGGCTTTGGACAGGGGACCTCTGGAAACACCATATATTTT	CASGFGQGTSGNTIYF	TRBD1	.	TRBV9	TRBJ1-3
TGTGCCAGCAGCTTCTCCCCCGGACAGAGTAACACCGGGGAGCTGTTTTTT	CASSFSPGQSNTGELFF	.	.	TRBV7-2	TRBJ2-2